The next 15 T cell receptor beta chains were all read from a single sample in a study of blood T cell repertoires in COVID-19. Assay used: immunoSEQ multiplex PCR; TCRdb lists only in-frame clones, some missing. Of some 190,000 clones listed, roughly three quarters are singletons. Sequencing was done on a sample of PBMCs or T cells enriched from blood (not recorded which). The receptors here all came from a woman between 45 and 65 years old with acute COVID-19.

V and J are TRBV7-6 and TRBJ1-1; D perhaps matches TRBD1 (6 bases). V lost 5 bases and J lost 0, with 10 bases in between. This CDR3 has 14 amino acids. Germline assignment: CDR1 SGHVS and CDR2 FNYEAQ. CDR3 sequence reads: CASSKDSMNTEAFF. CDR3 DNA sequence: TGTGCCAGCAGCAAGGACAGCATGAACACTGAAGCTTTCTTT.

This clone was seen just once. The rearrangement joins TRBV5-6 to TRBJ1-6; no clear D. The ends were cut back, 2 bases at V and 10 bases at J, with 10 bases in the middle. Per the germline V gene, CDR1 is SGHDT and CDR2 is YYEEEE. This CDR3 comprises 13 residues. For the CDR3, the DNA is TGTGCCAGCAGCTTTCGAGTACTGTCACCCCTCCACTTT. This gives the protein CASSFRVLSPLHF.

The rearrangement uses TRBV14 and TRBJ1-5; D is perhaps TRBD1 (6 bases). V lost 4 bases, J lost 3 bases, and 13 bases lay in between. The CDR3 spans 15 residues. Germline lookup yields CDR1 SGHDN and CDR2 FVKESK. CDR3 DNA sequence: TGTGCCAGCAGCCGGGGCGGGGGGCTCAATCAGCCCCAGCATTTT. Translated: CASSRGGGLNQPQHF. Together with reference TRBV14 and TRBJ1-5, the CDR3 gives the full variable domain: EAGVTQFPSHSVIEKGQTVTLRCDPISGHDNLYWYRRVMGKEIKFLLHFVKESKQDESGMPNNRFLAERTGGTYSTLKVQPAELEDSGVYFCASSRGGGLNQPQHFGDGTRLSIL.

V and J are TRBV28 and TRBJ2-3; 8 bases fit TRBD1. From germline, CDR1 is MDHEN and CDR2 SYDVKM. The CDR3 has 14 amino acids. V lost 5 bases, J lost 0 bases, and 1 base stayed unmatched. The CDR3: CASSNRGSTDTQYF. CDR3 DNA sequence: TGTGCCAGCAGTAACAGGGGGAGCACAGATACGCAGTATTTT.

The rearrangement joins TRBV30 to TRBJ1-2; D is perhaps TRBD1 (6 bases). This CDR3 is built from 11 residues. From germline, CDR1 is GTSNPN and CDR2 SVGIG (reference sequence). The CDR3 DNA follows: TGTGCTGTCGGACAGAGCTATGGCTACACCTTC. Amino acids: CAVGQSYGYTF. The variable domain in full, with the rest retrieved from reference TRBV30 and TRBJ1-2, is SQTIHQWPATLVQPVGSPLSLECTVEGTSNPNLYWYRQAAGRGLQLLFYSVGIGQISSEVPQNLSASRPQDRQFILSSKKLLLSDSGFYLCAVGQSYGYTFGSGTRLTVV.

V and J are TRBV3-1 (or the pseudogene TRBV3-2) and TRBJ1-5; 9 positions agree with TRBD1. In germline, CDR1 is LGHDT, CDR2 YNNKEL (reference sequence). The CDR3 has 15 residues. After removal of 1 base from V and 3 bases from J, the junction contained 1 base not matched to a gene. The CDR3 DNA follows: TGTGCCAGCAGCCAAGGGACAGGGGACAATCAGCCCCAGCATTTT. Its translation is CASSQGTGDNQPQHF.

This clone was found a few times. The V and J genes are TRBV11-2 and TRBJ1-4; no clear D. The CDR3 contains 13 residues. V lost 5 bases and J lost 7, with 11 bases in between. In germline, CDR1 is SGHAT, CDR2 FQNNGV. CDR3 sequence (DNA): TGTGCCAGCAGCCCGGGGAGGGCTGAAAAACTGTTTTTT. It is translated as CASSPGRAEKLFF.

The count of this clone is one. The chain combines TRBV19 with TRBJ1-6; TRBD1 matches 7 bases. Germline CDR1 is LNHDA and CDR2 is SQIVND (reference sequence). Germline trimming cut 7 bases from V and 8 bases from J; bases unmatched to any gene: 8. This CDR3 is built from 14 residues. CDR3 coding DNA: TGTGCCAGTACCAATGACAGGGACGATTCACCCCTCCACTTT. Translating it yields CASTNDRDDSPLHF.

This clone was observed once. V is TRBV4-1 and J is TRBJ1-1; the match to TRBD1 covers 8 bases. V shed 3 bases, J shed 4 bases, and the junction held 10 bases outside the gene matches. Per germline, CDR1 MGHRA and CDR2 YSYEKL. CDR3 size: 16 residues. CDR3 region: CASSQARGQASTEAFF. Here the CDR3 DNA reads TGCGCCAGCAGCCAGGCCCGGGGACAGGCTAGCACTGAAGCTTTCTTT.

In regard to this clone: A read error may account for a junction end that differs from germline. The V and J genes are TRBV7-7 and TRBJ2-2; 8 bases are a match to TRBD1. The length of the CDR3 is 15 residues. Germline CDR1 reads SSHAT; CDR2 reads FNYEAQ (reference sequence). The CDR3 nucleotides read TGTGCTAGCAGCCGAGACAGGGGAGGAGCCGGGGAGCTGTTTTTT. This codes for CASSRDRGGAGELFF.

The chain is built from TRBV19 and TRBJ1-2, with D unresolved. The CDR3 is 15 amino acids. The V and J ends lost 5 bases and 0 bases respectively, with 13 bases between them. Germline-derived CDR1 and CDR2 are LNHDA and SQIVND (reference sequence). As DNA, the CDR3 is TGTGCCAGTAGTGCCCAAGCGCGACCTAACTATGGCTACACCTTC. Protein product: CASSAQARPNYGYTF. Combining the CDR3 with reference TRBV19 and TRBJ1-2 gives the whole variable domain DGGITQSPKYLFRKEGQNVTLSCEQNLNHDAMYWYRQDPGQGLRLIYYSQIVNDFQKGDIAEGYSVSREKKESFPLTVTSAQKNPTAFYLCASSAQARPNYGYTFGSGTRLTVV.

This chain connects TRBV28 to TRBJ1-3; 10 bases fit TRBD1. Germline V CDR1 and CDR2: MDHEN, SYDVKM. V trimming: 5 bases; J trimming: 4 bases; junction bases outside the gene matches: 8. This CDR3 contains 16 residues. CDR3 region: CASSPRQGARGNTIYF. The CDR3, as DNA: TGTGCCAGCAGTCCCCGACAGGGGGCGCGGGGAAACACCATATATTTT.

This clone was observed a few times. The rearrangement uses TRBV18 and TRBJ1-5, with TRBD1 identical over 7 bases. The CDR3 totals 15 residues. The V gene end was trimmed by 5 bases and the J gene end by 6 bases; junction bases not matched to a gene: 10. Germline CDR1 reads KGHSH; CDR2 reads LQKENI. The CDR3 is CASSADAQGGQPQHF. The CDR3 bases are TGTGCCAGCTCAGCAGACGCGCAGGGGGGTCAGCCCCAGCATTTT. The variable domain in full, completed from reference TRBV18 and TRBJ1-5, reads NAGVMQNPRHLVRRRGQEARLRCSPMKGHSHVYWYRQLPEEGLKFMVYLQKENIIDESGMPKERFSAEFPKEGPSILRIQQVVRGDSAAYFCASSADAQGGQPQHFGDGTRLSIL.

The chain joins TRBV6-2 or TRBV6-3 to TRBJ2-7, with 9 bases lining up with TRBD1. The V segment lost 2 bases and the J segment 3 bases; nucleotides outside the gene matches: 5. CDR3 length: 15 amino acids. Germline CDR1 reads MNHEY; CDR2 reads SVGEGT. In DNA form, the CDR3 reads TGTGCCAGCAGTTACGGGGGGACAGGGTACTACGAGCAGTACGTC. Translated: CASSYGGTGYYEQYV.

This clone was recorded a few times. The chain combines TRBV6-5 with TRBJ1-5, with 7 positions matching TRBD1. The CDR3 extends over 15 amino acids. J was trimmed by 0 bases and V by 6 bases; bases with no gene match: 5. Looked up from germline, CDR1 is MNHEY and CDR2 is SVGAGI. CDR3 bases: TGTGCCAGCAGGGGGGACAGTTATAGCAATCAGCCCCAGCATTTT. The encoded protein is CASRGDSYSNQPQHF.